This T cell receptor beta chain was identified in a study of CD4 T cells in relation to SARS-CoV-2 and coronaviruses. For the study at large: Of the patients, under 10 were male, 4 female, two Hispanic.

The study, taken as a whole, reports: In roughly 60% of donors, memory CD4+ clonotypes crossrecognized SARS-CoV-2 and at least one common cold coronavirus spike.

This CDR3 contains 16 residues. V was cut by 3 bases and J by 1 base, with 13 bases left in between. CDR1 is SGHVS, CDR2 FQNEAQ, per germline. Fewer than 1.2 x 10^5 naive or memory CD4+ cells were cultured with CEF peptides for nine to ten days. The table came from immunoSEQ multiplex PCR; TCRdb's copy has only in-frame clones and leaves some out. Altogether tens of thousands of clones are present, more than 75% being singletons, with the ten largest covering 3% to 4%. A note on this clone: Its antigen remains unknown.

The chain is built from TRBV7-8 and TRBJ1-5; TRBD1 might be the D (5 bases). The TCR was taken from an adult with COVID-19. Sequenced input: memory CD4+ T cells from PBMCs, cultured in vitro. CDR3 sequence reads: CASSFLGGESNQPQHF. DNA for the CDR3: TGTGCCAGCAGCTTCTTGGGGGGAGAGAGCAATCAGCCCCAGCATTTT. Full variable domain (remainder filled in from reference TRBV7-8 and TRBJ1-5): GAGVSQSPRYKVAKRGQDVALRCDPISGHVSLFWYQQALGQGPEFLTYFQNEAQLDKSGLPSDRFFAERPEGSVSTLKIQRTQQEDSAVYLCASSFLGGESNQPQHFGDGTRLSIL.